This T cell receptor beta chain stems from a study of blood T cell repertoires in COVID-19. About the study: Both acute and convalescent COVID-19 samples were obtained from the United States, Italy and Spain.

The CDR3 consists of 15 residues. Per germline, CDR1 LNHDA and CDR2 SQIVND (reference sequence). Trimming cost V 3 bases and J 5 bases, with 13 bases left between them. TCRdb's table, derived via immunoSEQ multiplex PCR, lists solely in-frame clones and lacks some. The profile covers about 100,000 clones, with less than 80% appearing a single time and 20% to 25% taken by the ten largest. The clonotype comes from a man aged 65-85 years with active or convalescent COVID-19. V and J are TRBV19 and TRBJ1-4; D gene uncertain. Sequencing used peripheral blood. The CDR3 nucleotides read TGTGCCAGTAGTATTGGACTGAGGATAAATGAAAAACTGTTTTTT. Translated: CASSIGLRINEKLFF.